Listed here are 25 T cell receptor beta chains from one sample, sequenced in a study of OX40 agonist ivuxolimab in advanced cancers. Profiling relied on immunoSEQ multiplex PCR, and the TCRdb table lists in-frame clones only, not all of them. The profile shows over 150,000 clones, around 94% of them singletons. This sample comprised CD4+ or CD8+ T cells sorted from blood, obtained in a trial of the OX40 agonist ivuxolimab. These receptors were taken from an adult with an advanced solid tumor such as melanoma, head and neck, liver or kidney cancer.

The CDR3 coding sequence is TGCGCCAGCAGCTTAGACAGTTCCTACAATGAGCAGTTCTTC. Translated, it gives CASSLDSSYNEQFF. The genes are TRBV5-1 and TRBJ2-1; D perhaps matches TRBD1 (5 bases). Germline V lookup: CDR1 SGHRS, CDR2 YFSETQ. CDR3 length: 14 residues. The V gene lost 2 bases and the J gene lost 1 base, with 7 bases spanning the gap. Full variable domain (remainder filled in from reference TRBV5-1 and TRBJ2-1): KAGVTQTPRYLIKTRGQQVTLSCSPISGHRSVSWYQQTPGQGLQFLFEYFSETQRNKGNFPGRFSGRQFSNSRSEMNVSTLELGDSALYLCASSLDSSYNEQFFGPGTRLTVL.

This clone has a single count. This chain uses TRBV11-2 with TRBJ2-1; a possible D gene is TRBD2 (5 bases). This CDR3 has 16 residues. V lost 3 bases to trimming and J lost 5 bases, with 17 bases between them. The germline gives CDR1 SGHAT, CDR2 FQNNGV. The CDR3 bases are TGTGCCAGCAGCTTCGCGGTCAGGCGACTAAACAATGAGCAGTTCTTC. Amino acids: CASSFAVRRLNNEQFF.

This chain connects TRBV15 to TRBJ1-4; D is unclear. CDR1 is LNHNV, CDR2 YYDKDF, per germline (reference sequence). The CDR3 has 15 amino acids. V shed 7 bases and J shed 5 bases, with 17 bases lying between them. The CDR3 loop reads CATTPLGPRNEKLFF. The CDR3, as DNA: TGTGCCACCACCCCGTTAGGGCCCCGGAATGAAAAACTGTTTTTT.

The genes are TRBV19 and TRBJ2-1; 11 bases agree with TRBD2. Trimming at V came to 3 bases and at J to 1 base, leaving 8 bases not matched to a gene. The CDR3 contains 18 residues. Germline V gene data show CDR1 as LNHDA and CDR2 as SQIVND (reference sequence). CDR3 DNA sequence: TGTGCCAGTAGTATTCTACTAGCGGGGGTAGAGTCCTACAATGAGCAGTTCTTC. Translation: CASSILLAGVESYNEQFF.

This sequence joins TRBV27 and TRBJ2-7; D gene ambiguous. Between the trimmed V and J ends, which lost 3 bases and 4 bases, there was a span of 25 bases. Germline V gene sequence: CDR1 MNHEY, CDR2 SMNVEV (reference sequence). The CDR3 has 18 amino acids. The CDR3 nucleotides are TGTGCCAGCAGTTTTAGAGTTTCTGGAGTAACTGGAAATTACGAGCAGTACTTC. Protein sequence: CASSFRVSGVTGNYEQYF.

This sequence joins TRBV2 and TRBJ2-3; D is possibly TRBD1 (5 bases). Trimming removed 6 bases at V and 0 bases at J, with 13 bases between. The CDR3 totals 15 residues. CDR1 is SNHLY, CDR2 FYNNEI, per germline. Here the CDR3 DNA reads TGTGCCAGCAGGTACAGGCCAACTAGCACAGATACGCAGTATTTT. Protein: CASRYRPTSTDTQYF. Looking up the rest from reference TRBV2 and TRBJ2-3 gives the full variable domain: EPEVTQTPSHQVTQMGQEVILRCVPISNHLYFYWYRQILGQKVEFLVSFYNNEISEKSEIFDDQFSVERPDGSNFTLKIRSTKLEDSAMYFCASRYRPTSTDTQYFGPGTRLTVL.

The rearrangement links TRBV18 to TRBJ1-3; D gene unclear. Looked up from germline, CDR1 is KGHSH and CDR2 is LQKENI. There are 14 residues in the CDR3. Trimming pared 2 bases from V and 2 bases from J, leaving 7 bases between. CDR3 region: CASSPSWPGNTIYF. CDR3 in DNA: TGTGCCAGCTCACCAAGTTGGCCTGGAAACACCATATATTTT.

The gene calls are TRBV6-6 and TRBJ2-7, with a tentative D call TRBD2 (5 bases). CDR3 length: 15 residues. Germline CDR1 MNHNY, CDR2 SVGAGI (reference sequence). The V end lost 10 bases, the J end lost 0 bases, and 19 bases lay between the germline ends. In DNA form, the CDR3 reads TGTGCCACCCATCGAGGGTCAGGAGGCTCCTACGAGCAGTACTTC. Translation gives CATHRGSGGSYEQYF.

The chain's CDR3 is CASSFSRVGPTDTQYF. The CDR3 DNA reads TGTGCCAGCAGTTTCAGCAGGGTGGGGCCCACAGATACGCAGTATTTT. V gene TRBV27 combines with J gene TRBJ2-3; a weak D match, TRBD1 (5 bases). CDR1 MNHEY and CDR2 SMNVEV come from the germline V gene (reference sequence). The CDR3 runs 16 residues. Trimming pared 3 bases from V and 2 bases from J, leaving 15 bases between.

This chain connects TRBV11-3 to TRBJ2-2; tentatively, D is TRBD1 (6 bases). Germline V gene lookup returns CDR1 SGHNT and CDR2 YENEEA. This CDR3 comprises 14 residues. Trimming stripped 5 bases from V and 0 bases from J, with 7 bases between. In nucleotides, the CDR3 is TGTGCCAGCAGCCGGGACACGAACACCGGGGAGCTGTTTTTT. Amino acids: CASSRDTNTGELFF.

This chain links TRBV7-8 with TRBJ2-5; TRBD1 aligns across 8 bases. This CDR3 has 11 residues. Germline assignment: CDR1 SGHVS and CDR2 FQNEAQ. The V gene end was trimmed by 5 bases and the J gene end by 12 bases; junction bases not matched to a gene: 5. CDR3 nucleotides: TGTGCCAGCAGCCCACAGGGGGGCGAGTACTTC. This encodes CASSPQGGEYF.

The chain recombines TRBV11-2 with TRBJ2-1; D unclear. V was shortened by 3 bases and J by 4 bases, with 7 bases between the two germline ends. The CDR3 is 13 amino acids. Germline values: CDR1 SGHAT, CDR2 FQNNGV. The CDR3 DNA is TGTGCCAGCAGCTTGGCCAGGTACAATGAGCAGTTCTTC. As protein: CASSLARYNEQFF.

CDR3 sequence: CASSALLAGDSETQYF. CDR3 DNA: TGTGCCAGCAGCGCTCTGCTAGCGGGGGATTCAGAGACCCAGTACTTC. The genes are TRBV7-2 and TRBJ2-5; TRBD2 matches 10 bases. The CDR3 spans 16 residues. CDR1 and CDR2 from the germline V gene are SGHTA and FQGNSA. J gave up 4 bases and V 5 bases, and 10 bases lay outside the gene matches.

The CDR3 sequence is CASSQELQVPNEKLFF. In DNA, the CDR3 is TGTGCCAGCAGCCAAGAGTTACAGGTCCCCAATGAAAAACTGTTTTTT. The chain combines TRBV5-5 with TRBJ1-4, with D possibly being TRBD1 (5 bases). The germline V gene has CDR1 SGHKS and CDR2 YYEKEE (reference sequence). The V gene lost 4 bases and the J gene lost 5 bases, with 18 bases spanning the gap. The CDR3 spans 16 residues.

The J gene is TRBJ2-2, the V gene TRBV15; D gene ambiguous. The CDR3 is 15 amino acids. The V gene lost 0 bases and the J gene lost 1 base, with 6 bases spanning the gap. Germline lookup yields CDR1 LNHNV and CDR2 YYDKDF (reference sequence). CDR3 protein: CATSRDPGNTGELFF. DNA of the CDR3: TGTGCCACCAGCAGAGATCCGGGGAACACCGGGGAGCTGTTTTTT.

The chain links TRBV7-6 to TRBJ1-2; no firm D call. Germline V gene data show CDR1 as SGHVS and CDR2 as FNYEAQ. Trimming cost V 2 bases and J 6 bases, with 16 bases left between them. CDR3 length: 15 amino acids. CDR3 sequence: CASSLSDGNSNGYTF. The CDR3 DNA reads TGTGCCAGCAGCTTATCCGACGGGAACTCTAATGGCTACACCTTC.

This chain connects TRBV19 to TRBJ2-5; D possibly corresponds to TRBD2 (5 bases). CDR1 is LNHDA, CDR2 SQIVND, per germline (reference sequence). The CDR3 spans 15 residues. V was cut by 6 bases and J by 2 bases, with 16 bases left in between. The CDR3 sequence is CASRGSGIGQETQYF. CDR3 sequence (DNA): TGTGCCAGTAGGGGGTCGGGGATAGGGCAAGAGACCCAGTACTTC.

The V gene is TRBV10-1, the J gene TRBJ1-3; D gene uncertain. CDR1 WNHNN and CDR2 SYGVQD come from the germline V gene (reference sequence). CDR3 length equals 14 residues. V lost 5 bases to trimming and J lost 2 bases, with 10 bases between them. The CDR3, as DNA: TGCGCCAGCAGTCCATCCGCACCTGGAAACACCATATATTTT. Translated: CASSPSAPGNTIYF.

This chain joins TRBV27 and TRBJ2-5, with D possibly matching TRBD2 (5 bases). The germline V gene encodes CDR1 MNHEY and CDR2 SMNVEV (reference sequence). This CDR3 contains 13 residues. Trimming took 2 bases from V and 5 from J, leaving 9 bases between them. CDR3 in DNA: TGTGCCAGCAGTTTAAGGGAGCGGGAGACCCAGTACTTC. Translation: CASSLRERETQYF.

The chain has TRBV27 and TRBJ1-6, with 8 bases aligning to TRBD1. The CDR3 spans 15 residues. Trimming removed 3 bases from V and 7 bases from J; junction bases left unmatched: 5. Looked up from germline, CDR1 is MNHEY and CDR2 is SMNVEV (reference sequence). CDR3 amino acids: CASSFHGQGNSPLHF. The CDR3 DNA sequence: TGTGCCAGCAGTTTCCACGGACAGGGAAATTCACCCCTCCACTTT.

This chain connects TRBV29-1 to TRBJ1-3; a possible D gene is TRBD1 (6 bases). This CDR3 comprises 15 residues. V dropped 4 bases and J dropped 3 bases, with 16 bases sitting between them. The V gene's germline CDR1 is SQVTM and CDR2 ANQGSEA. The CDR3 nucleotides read TGCAGCGTTGGCTTTTGGGGGGCGAATGGAAACACCATATATTTT. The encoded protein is CSVGFWGANGNTIYF. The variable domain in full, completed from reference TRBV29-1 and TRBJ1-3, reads SAVISQKPSRDICQRGTSLTIQCQVDSQVTMMFWYRQQPGQSLTLIATANQGSEATYESGFVIDKFPISRPNLTFSTLTVSNMSPEDSSIYLCSVGFWGANGNTIYFGEGSWLTVV.

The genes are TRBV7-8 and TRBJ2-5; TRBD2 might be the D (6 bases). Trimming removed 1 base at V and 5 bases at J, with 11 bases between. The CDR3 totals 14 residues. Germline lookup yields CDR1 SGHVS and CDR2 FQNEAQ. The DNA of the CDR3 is TGTGCCAGCAGCTTAGGACTAGTTGAGGAGACCCAGTACTTC. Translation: CASSLGLVEETQYF.

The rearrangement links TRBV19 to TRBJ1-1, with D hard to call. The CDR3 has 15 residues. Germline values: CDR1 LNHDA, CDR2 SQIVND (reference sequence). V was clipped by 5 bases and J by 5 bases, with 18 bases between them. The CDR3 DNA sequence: TGTGCCAGTAGTCCTGACTTCGGGGTAGGGACTGAAGCTTTCTTT. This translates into CASSPDFGVGTEAFF. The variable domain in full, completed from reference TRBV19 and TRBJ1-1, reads DGGITQSPKYLFRKEGQNVTLSCEQNLNHDAMYWYRQDPGQGLRLIYYSQIVNDFQKGDIAEGYSVSREKKESFPLTVTSAQKNPTAFYLCASSPDFGVGTEAFFGQGTRLTVV.

In DNA, the CDR3 is TGTGCCAGTAGTATGAGGGGGAACAGGAGATACACTGAAGCTTTCTTT. Residues: CASSMRGNRRYTEAFF. The chain couples TRBV19 to TRBJ1-1; possible D gene TRBD1, 6 bases. The CDR3 is made up of 16 amino acids. Per the germline V gene, CDR1 is LNHDA and CDR2 is SQIVND (reference sequence). With 3 bases removed from V and 3 bases from J, the gap between germline ends came to 17 bases.

DNA for the CDR3: TGTGCCAGCAGCGCCGGGACAGGGGTCTATGGCTACACCTTC. It yields the protein CASSAGTGVYGYTF. The chain recombines TRBV5-5 with TRBJ1-2, with 10 bases fitting TRBD1. Trimming removed 4 bases from V and 4 bases from J; junction bases left unmatched: 4. The CDR3 loop spans 14 amino acids. Germline CDR1 and CDR2: SGHKS and YYEKEE (reference sequence).